The 16 T cell receptor beta chains given below trace back to one sample, sequenced in a study of shared clonotypes between healthy human individuals. Only in-frame clones appear in the TCRdb table, and some are missing; sequencing was by immunoSEQ multiplex PCR. This table has 2,500,000 or so clones, 90% to 95% appearing once. The sequencing input was naive CD4+ T cells sorted from blood. Stated subset: CD45RA+ positively selected. The receptor source for this set is a young man in good health.

A word on this clone: Other DNA sequences in this specimen translate into the identical CDR3. The rearrangement uses TRBV6-1 and TRBJ1-2; 9 bases are a match to TRBD1. V dropped 5 bases and J dropped 4; count of bases not matched to a gene: 5. This CDR3 spans 14 amino acids. Germline values: CDR1 MNHNS, CDR2 SASEGT. CDR3 residues: CASSPGTGTYGYTF. The CDR3 DNA is TGTGCCAGCAGTCCCGGGACAGGGACCTATGGCTACACCTTC.

The V gene is TRBV6-4, the J gene TRBJ1-3; 7 nucleotides align to TRBD1. The germline V gene encodes CDR1 MRHNA and CDR2 SNTAGT. There are 17 residues in the CDR3. J lost 3 bases, V lost 11 bases, and 19 bases had no gene match. The CDR3 DNA sequence: TGTGCCTCCCTTCCAACGGCAGGGGGAGGAGGTGGAAACACCATATATTTT. This translates into CASLPTAGGGGGNTIYF.

The rearrangement uses TRBV6-1 and TRBJ1-1; tentatively, D is TRBD1 (6 bases). The V end lost 8 bases, the J end lost 8 bases, and 9 bases lay between the germline ends. CDR1 is MNHNS, CDR2 SASEGT, per germline. The CDR3 has 10 amino acids. CDR3 region: CASSDREAFF. The CDR3 bases are TGTGCCAGCTCCGACAGGGAAGCTTTCTTT.

J is TRBJ2-5 and V is TRBV5-1, with D unresolved. Per the germline V gene, CDR1 is SGHRS and CDR2 is YFSETQ. This CDR3 is 13 amino acids long. Trimming left V 7 bases short and J 4 bases short, with 14 bases between. The CDR3 reads CASAAANGETQYF. The CDR3 DNA is TGCGCCAGCGCAGCAGCGAATGGAGAGACCCAGTACTTC.

The genes are TRBV18 and TRBJ2-3, with D unclear. V was pared by 6 bases and J by 8 bases, with 21 bases between. The CDR3 extends over 15 amino acids. Germline V lookup: CDR1 KGHSH, CDR2 LQKENI. For the CDR3, the DNA is TGTGCCAGCTCCCCTCTTGCCCCAAAAGGAACTACGCAGTATTTT. Its protein product is CASSPLAPKGTTQYF.

This rearrangement joins TRBV15 to TRBJ2-5; 7 bases line up with TRBD1. The CDR3 covers 14 residues. The junction had 9 bases not matched to a gene; V was cut back by 6 bases and J by 5 bases. The V gene's germline CDR1 is LNHNV and CDR2 YYDKDF (reference sequence). Written as DNA, the CDR3 is TGTGCCACCAGACGGACAGGAAAGGGGGAGACCCAGTACTTC. The encoded protein is CATRRTGKGETQYF. Based on the CDR3 plus reference TRBV15 and TRBJ2-5, the full variable domain is DAMVIQNPRYQVTQFGKPVTLSCSQTLNHNVMYWYQQKSSQAPKLLFHYYDKDFNNEADTPDNFQSRRPNTSFCFLDIRSPGLGDTAMYLCATRRTGKGETQYFGPGTRLLVL.

The V and J genes are TRBV30 and TRBJ2-3; a weak D match, TRBD1 (5 bases). V lost 4 bases to trimming and J lost 0 bases, with 11 bases between them. The CDR3 sequence is 14 residues long. In germline, CDR1 is GTSNPN, CDR2 SVGIG (reference sequence). CDR3 nucleotide sequence: TGTGCCTGGACCCAGGGATCTAGCACAGATACGCAGTATTTT. Its translation is CAWTQGSSTDTQYF. The variable domain in full, completed from reference TRBV30 and TRBJ2-3, reads SQTIHQWPATLVQPVGSPLSLECTVEGTSNPNLYWYRQAAGRGLQLLFYSVGIGQISSEVPQNLSASRPQDRQFILSSKKLLLSDSGFYLCAWTQGSSTDTQYFGPGTRLTVL.

The chain has TRBV30 and TRBJ2-5; D assignment may be TRBD1 or TRBD2 (5 bases each). CDR1 and CDR2 from the germline V gene are GTSNPN and SVGIG (reference sequence). Trimming removed 3 bases from V and 2 bases from J, with 13 bases in between. The CDR3 totals 14 residues. The CDR3 reads CAWRVGPIQETQYF. DNA of the CDR3: TGTGCCTGGAGGGTGGGACCGATACAAGAGACCCAGTACTTC. Using reference TRBV30 and TRBJ2-5 for the parts outside the CDR3, the full variable domain is SQTIHQWPATLVQPVGSPLSLECTVEGTSNPNLYWYRQAAGRGLQLLFYSVGIGQISSEVPQNLSASRPQDRQFILSSKKLLLSDSGFYLCAWRVGPIQETQYFGPGTRLLVL.

CDR3 loop: CASSRLVGGAQETQYF. DNA for the CDR3: TGCGCCAGCAGCCGCCTAGTGGGGGGGGCCCAAGAGACCCAGTACTTC. The V and J genes are TRBV4-1 and TRBJ2-5; D may be TRBD2 (7 bases). Germline values: CDR1 MGHRA, CDR2 YSYEKL. V lost 4 bases and J lost 1, with 16 bases in between. The CDR3 totals 16 residues.

On this clone itself: The sample carries other DNA sequences with the same CDR3. The chain uses TRBV11-2 and TRBJ2-3; D gene uncertain. The V gene's germline CDR1 is SGHAT and CDR2 FQNNGV. This CDR3 comprises 13 residues. With 0 bases removed from V and 6 bases from J, the gap between germline ends came to 7 bases. The CDR3 nucleotides read TGTGCCAGCAGCTTAGAAAGGACGGATACGCAGTATTTT. It specifies CASSLERTDTQYF.

The chain carries TRBV9 and TRBJ1-1; D not certain. The V and J ends lost 0 bases and 1 base respectively, with 10 bases between them. This CDR3 region has 15 residues. CDR1 is SGDLS, CDR2 YYNGEE, per germline. The CDR3 sequence: CASSVGGGQNTEAFF. DNA of the CDR3: TGTGCCAGCAGCGTAGGTGGAGGGCAGAACACTGAAGCTTTCTTT.

V gene TRBV30 combines with J gene TRBJ2-7, with 8 bases matching TRBD2. With V trimmed by 3 bases and J by 0 bases, 7 bases remained unmatched. Germline V gene data show CDR1 as GTSNPN and CDR2 as SVGIG (reference sequence). This CDR3 contains 15 residues. This CDR3 is CAWSRGGRSSYEQYF. The CDR3 bases are TGTGCCTGGAGCCGGGGGGGGAGGAGCTCCTACGAGCAGTACTTC.

This clone was picked up one time. This sequence joins TRBV4-2 and TRBJ2-5, with 11 bases lining up with TRBD2. Germline V gives CDR1 LGHNA, CDR2 YNFKEQ. The length of the CDR3 is 16 residues. J was trimmed by 4 bases and V by 2 bases; bases with no gene match: 6. CDR3 sequence (DNA): TGTGCCAGCAGCCAAACTAGCGGGGGCCCGGGAGAGACCCAGTACTTC. This encodes CASSQTSGGPGETQYF.

This clone was recorded only once. V usage is TRBV25-1 and J usage is TRBJ2-3; D remains ambiguous. Germline assignment: CDR1 MGHDK and CDR2 SYGVNS. The CDR3 totals 11 residues. Deletions cut 2 bases from V and 7 bases from J, with 4 bases between. The CDR3 region is CASSERNTQYF. CDR3 bases: TGTGCCAGCAGTGAACGAAATACGCAGTATTTT.

V gene TRBV2 combines with J gene TRBJ2-5, with TRBD1 matching over 10 bases. J was trimmed by 2 bases and V by 6 bases; bases with no gene match: 6. The CDR3 contains 15 residues. Germline-derived CDR1 and CDR2 are SNHLY and FYNNEI. CDR3 nucleotide sequence: TGTGCCAGCAGGCCTGACAGGGGGCCGCAAGAGACCCAGTACTTC. This encodes CASRPDRGPQETQYF.

The rearrangement uses TRBV19 and TRBJ1-2; 8 bases map to TRBD1. Germline CDR1 is LNHDA and CDR2 is SQIVND (reference sequence). Germline trimming cut 3 bases from V and 2 bases from J; bases unmatched to any gene: 5. This CDR3 contains 15 residues. The CDR3 DNA reads TGTGCCAGTAGTATGGAGACAGGGGTAAACTATGGCTACACCTTC. It specifies CASSMETGVNYGYTF.